The 16 T cell receptor beta chains below come from one sample, sequenced in a study of blood T cell repertoires in COVID-19. Sequencing was performed with immunoSEQ multiplex PCR; in TCRdb, only in-frame clones are kept and a portion is missing. Seen here are about 220,000 clones, over 75% observed once, and the top ten hold roughly 2.2%. Sequenced input: peripheral blood. These receptors were obtained from a woman in her 70s with COVID-19, enrolled during active disease.

The rearrangement links TRBV6-2 or TRBV6-3 to TRBJ2-5; possibly TRBD2 for D (6 bases). The germline CDR1 and CDR2 sequences are MNHEY and SVGEGT. The CDR3 is made up of 13 amino acids. The V and J ends lost 6 bases and 3 bases respectively, with 11 bases between them. CDR3: CASSPLAEETQYF. CDR3 nucleotide sequence: TGTGCCAGCAGCCCACTAGCAGAAGAGACCCAGTACTTC.

The chain joins TRBV24-1 to TRBJ2-3, with D tentatively TRBD2 (5 bases). This CDR3 has 14 residues. Germline CDR1 KGHDR, CDR2 SFDVKD. Trimming took 4 bases from V and 2 from J, leaving 9 bases between them. The CDR3 sequence: CATSDRRPTDTQYF. CDR3 coding DNA: TGTGCCACCAGTGACCGGAGGCCCACAGATACGCAGTATTTT.

This clone was counted a single time. The chain combines TRBV7-9 with TRBJ2-5, with 8 bases lining up with TRBD2. The junction had 5 bases not matched to a gene; V was cut back by 5 bases and J by 0 bases. This CDR3 spans 15 amino acids. Per germline, CDR1 SEHNR and CDR2 FQNEAQ (reference sequence). The CDR3 coding sequence is TGTGCCAGCAGCCCTAGCGGGCGGTACCAAGAGACCCAGTACTTC. This translates into CASSPSGRYQETQYF.

The rearrangement joins TRBV7-2 to TRBJ1-5; tentatively, D is TRBD1 (5 bases). Trimming cost V 5 bases and J 4 bases, with 15 bases left between them. The CDR3 has 15 residues. Germline V CDR1 and CDR2: SGHTA, FQGNSA. The CDR3 protein is CASSPDGGANQPQHF. CDR3 in DNA: TGTGCCAGCAGCCCAGACGGGGGTGCAAATCAGCCCCAGCATTTT. Based on the CDR3 plus reference TRBV7-2 and TRBJ1-5, the full variable domain is GAGVSQSPSNKVTEKGKDVELRCDPISGHTALYWYRQSLGQGLEFLIYFQGNSAPDKSGLPSDRFSAERTGGSVSTLTIQRTQQEDSAVYLCASSPDGGANQPQHFGDGTRLSIL.

V usage is TRBV29-1 and J usage is TRBJ1-5; a weak D match, TRBD1 (5 bases). The CDR3 extends over 14 amino acids. Trimming removed 4 bases from V and 2 bases from J, with 12 bases in between. Germline CDR1 reads SQVTM; CDR2 reads ANQGSEA. The CDR3 protein is CSVVEDTGNQPQHF. The CDR3 bases are TGCAGCGTTGTCGAGGACACCGGCAATCAGCCCCAGCATTTT. Complete variable domain (other parts from reference TRBV29-1 and TRBJ1-5): SAVISQKPSRDICQRGTSLTIQCQVDSQVTMMFWYRQQPGQSLTLIATANQGSEATYESGFVIDKFPISRPNLTFSTLTVSNMSPEDSSIYLCSVVEDTGNQPQHFGDGTRLSIL.

The chain couples TRBV4-3 to TRBJ1-5; no firm D call. Germline assignment: CDR1 LGHNA and CDR2 YSLEER. The CDR3 has 16 amino acids. Trimming removed 0 bases at V and 2 bases at J, with 11 bases between. The CDR3 DNA is TGCGCCAGCAGCCAAGATTCCGGGTTGGGCAATCAGCCCCAGCATTTT. This codes for CASSQDSGLGNQPQHF.

The V call is TRBV6-5, the J call TRBJ2-2, with TRBD1 matching over 7 bases. The CDR3 contains 15 residues. CDR1 is MNHEY, CDR2 SVGAGI, per germline. V shed 6 bases and J 4 bases; nucleotides not matched to a gene: 8. The CDR3 here is CASRATDRVTGELFF. CDR3 nucleotides: TGTGCCAGCAGGGCTACCGACAGGGTCACCGGGGAGCTGTTTTTT.

The chain uses TRBV11-2 and TRBJ1-1, with a tentative D call TRBD1 (5 bases). Trimming removed 1 base from V and 6 bases from J, with 21 bases in between. CDR1 and CDR2 (germline): SGHAT, FQNNGV. This CDR3 is built from 17 residues. CDR3 bases: TGTGCCAGCAGCTTAGTCCGCCGACGCGGGGCTCGGGCTGAAGCTTTCTTT. It specifies CASSLVRRRGARAEAFF.

This chain joins TRBV7-2 and TRBJ1-2, with 12 bases aligning to TRBD1. CDR1 and CDR2 from the germline V gene are SGHTA and FQGNSA. CDR3 size: 15 residues. With 4 bases clipped from V and 9 bases from J, the junction kept 9 bases outside the gene matches. The CDR3 DNA reads TGTGCCAGCAGCTCAGGAGGGACAGGGGGCGTTCGCTACACCTTC. Translation gives CASSSGGTGGVRYTF.

A single count supports this clone. The V and J genes are TRBV11-3 and TRBJ1-1; the D is unclear. CDR1 is SGHNT and CDR2 is YENEEA in the germline V gene. V lost 1 base to trimming and J lost 8 bases, with 11 bases between them. This CDR3 is 13 amino acids long. CDR3 in amino acids: CASSLGQDFEAFF. As DNA, the CDR3 is TGTGCCAGCAGCTTAGGGCAGGACTTCGAAGCTTTCTTT. The full variable domain, its missing parts supplied by reference TRBV11-3 and TRBJ1-1, is EAGVVQSPRYKIIEKKQPVAFWCNPISGHNTLYWYLQNLGQGPELLIRYENEEAVDDSQLPKDRFSAERLKGVDSTLKIQPAELGDSAVYLCASSLGQDFEAFFGQGTRLTVV.

This chain links TRBV18 with TRBJ2-7; no clear D. Trimming stripped 3 bases from V and 0 bases from J, with 6 bases between. The CDR3 contains 13 residues. The germline V gene encodes CDR1 KGHSH and CDR2 LQKENI. CDR3 bases: TGTGCCAGCTCACCGTCAGGCTCCTACGAGCAGTACTTC. This codes for CASSPSGSYEQYF.

The chain uses TRBV5-5 and TRBJ1-6, with TRBD1 matching 9 bases. The V gene's germline CDR1 is SGHKS and CDR2 YYEKEE (reference sequence). Trimming cost V 0 bases and J 9 bases; bases outside gene matches: 7. The CDR3 covers 16 residues. Here the CDR3 reads CASSLVDRGFSSPLHF. The CDR3 nucleotides are TGTGCCAGCAGCTTGGTGGACAGGGGTTTTAGTTCACCCCTCCACTTT.

The chain joins TRBV5-1 to TRBJ1-1; D is ambiguous. Germline loops: CDR1 SGHRS, CDR2 YFSETQ. The CDR3 covers 14 residues. V lost 9 bases, J lost 1 base, and 16 bases lay in between. CDR3 DNA sequence: TGCGCCACCGCGGCCGGTGGCCCGAACACTGAAGCTTTCTTT. Translation: CATAAGGPNTEAFF.

This chain uses TRBV25-1 with TRBJ2-1, with 8 nucleotides matching TRBD2. V shed 8 bases and J 3 bases; nucleotides not matched to a gene: 9. The CDR3 has 15 amino acids. Germline assignment: CDR1 MGHDK and CDR2 SYGVNS. CDR3 amino acids: CASGTLAEGYNEQFF. As DNA, the CDR3 is TGTGCCAGCGGAACACTAGCGGAGGGCTACAATGAGCAGTTCTTC. The full variable domain, in which reference TRBV25-1 and TRBJ2-1 provide the parts outside the CDR3, is EADIYQTPRYLVIGTGKKITLECSQTMGHDKMYWYQQDPGMELHLIHYSYGVNSTEKGDLSSESTVSRIRTEHFPLTLESARPSHTSQYLCASGTLAEGYNEQFFGPGTRLTVL.

The rearrangement uses TRBV19 and TRBJ1-2; TRBD1 might be the D (6 bases). V lost 5 bases to trimming and J lost 4 bases, with 14 bases between them. CDR3 length: 14 amino acids. CDR1 is LNHDA and CDR2 is SQIVND in the germline V gene (reference sequence). This CDR3 is CASSPGVPPYGYTF. The CDR3, as DNA: TGTGCCAGTAGTCCAGGGGTTCCTCCCTATGGCTACACCTTC.

The chain carries TRBV15 and TRBJ2-1; TRBD2 matches at 11 bases. CDR1 and CDR2 (germline): LNHNV, YYDKDF (reference sequence). Losses at the gene ends were 0 bases for V and 7 bases for J; bases not matched to a gene: 8. The CDR3 is 17 residues long. CDR3 bases: TGTGCCACCAGCAGAGATCTAACTAGCGGGAGCATGAATGAGCAGTTCTTC. The encoded protein is CATSRDLTSGSMNEQFF.